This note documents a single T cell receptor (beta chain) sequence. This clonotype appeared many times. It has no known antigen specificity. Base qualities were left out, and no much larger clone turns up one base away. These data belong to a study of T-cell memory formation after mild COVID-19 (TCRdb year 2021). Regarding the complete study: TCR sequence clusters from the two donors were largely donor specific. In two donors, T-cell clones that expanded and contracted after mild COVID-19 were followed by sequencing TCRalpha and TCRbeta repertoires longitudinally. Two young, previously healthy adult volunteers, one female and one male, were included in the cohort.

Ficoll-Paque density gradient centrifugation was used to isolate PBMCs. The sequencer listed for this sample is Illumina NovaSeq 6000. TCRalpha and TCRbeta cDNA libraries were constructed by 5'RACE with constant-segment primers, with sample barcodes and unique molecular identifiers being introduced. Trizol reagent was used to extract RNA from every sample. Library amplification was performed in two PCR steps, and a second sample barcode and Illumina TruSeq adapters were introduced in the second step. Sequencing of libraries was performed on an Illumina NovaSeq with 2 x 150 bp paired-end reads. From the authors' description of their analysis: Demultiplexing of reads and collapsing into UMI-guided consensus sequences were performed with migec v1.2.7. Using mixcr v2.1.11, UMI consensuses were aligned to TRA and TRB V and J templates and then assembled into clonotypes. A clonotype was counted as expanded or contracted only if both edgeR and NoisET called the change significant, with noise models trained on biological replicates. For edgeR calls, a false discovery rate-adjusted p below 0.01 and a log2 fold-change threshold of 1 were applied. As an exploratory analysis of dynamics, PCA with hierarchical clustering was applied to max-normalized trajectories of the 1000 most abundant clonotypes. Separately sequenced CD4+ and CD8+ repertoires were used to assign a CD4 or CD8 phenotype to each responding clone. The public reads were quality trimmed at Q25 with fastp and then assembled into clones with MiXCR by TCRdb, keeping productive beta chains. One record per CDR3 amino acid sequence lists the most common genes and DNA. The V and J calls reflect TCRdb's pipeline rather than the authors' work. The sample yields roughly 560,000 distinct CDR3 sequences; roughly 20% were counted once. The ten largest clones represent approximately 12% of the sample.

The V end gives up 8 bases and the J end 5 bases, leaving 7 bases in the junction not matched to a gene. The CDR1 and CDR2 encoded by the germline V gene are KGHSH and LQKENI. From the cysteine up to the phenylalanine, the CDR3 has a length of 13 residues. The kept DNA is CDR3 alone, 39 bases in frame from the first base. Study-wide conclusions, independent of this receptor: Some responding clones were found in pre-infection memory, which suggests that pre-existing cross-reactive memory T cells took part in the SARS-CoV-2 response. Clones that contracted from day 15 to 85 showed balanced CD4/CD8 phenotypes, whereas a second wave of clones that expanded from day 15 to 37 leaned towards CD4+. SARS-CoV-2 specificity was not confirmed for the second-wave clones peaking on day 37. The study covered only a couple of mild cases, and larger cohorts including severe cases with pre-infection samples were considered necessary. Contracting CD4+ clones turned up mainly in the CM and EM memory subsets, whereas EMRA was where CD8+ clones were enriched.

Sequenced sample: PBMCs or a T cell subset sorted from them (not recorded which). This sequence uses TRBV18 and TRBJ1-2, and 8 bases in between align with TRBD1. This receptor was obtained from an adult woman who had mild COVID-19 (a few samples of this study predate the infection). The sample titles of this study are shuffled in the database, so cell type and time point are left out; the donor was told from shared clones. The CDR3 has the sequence CASSPDRVYGYTF. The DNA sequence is TGTGCCAGCAGTCCGGACAGGGTGTATGGCTACACCTTC.